This T cell receptor (beta chain) comes out of a study of blood T cell repertoires in COVID-19. At the level of the study: From the United States, Italy and Spain came samples of acute and convalescent COVID-19.

CDR1 and CDR2 (germline): SSHAT, FNYEAQ (reference sequence). The CDR3 length is 13 residues. Recruited during active infection, patients (from Seattle) were subsequently followed longitudinally. A single count supports this clone. One end of the junction fails to match germline, which may point to a read error. Original processing methods: Reference gene primer amplification in the assay estimated nucleated cell counts. Sequencing used immunoSEQ multiplex PCR; TCRdb keeps in-frame clones, though not all of them. The DNA gave D and trimming, while V, J and clone size come from that table. The sample gives about 270,000 clones, 91% of which show up once; about 2.5% is in the top ten.

This chain joins TRBV7-7 and TRBJ2-5, with a tentative D call TRBD1 (6 bases). The sequence was collected from a person aged 18 to 35 with COVID-19, enrolled during active disease. Sequences were obtained from peripheral blood. The chain's CDR3 is CASSPGQKETQYF. The DNA for the CDR3 is TGTGCTAGCAGCCCCGGACAGAAAGAGACCCAGTACTTC.